What follows are 27 T cell receptor beta chains derived from one specimen sequenced in a study of identical twins. In TCRdb, the 5' RACE reads were re-called with MiXCR into one record per CDR3 protein. The profile shows approximately 150,000 distinct CDR3 sequences, 3% to 4% of them singletons. What was sequenced was memory T cells sorted from blood. The receptor source for this set is a man younger than 35 in good health.

This clonotype was detected many times. The CDR3 spells CASSARDPYEQYF. The CDR3 bases are TGTGCCAGCAGCGCCCGGGACCCTTACGAGCAGTACTTC. The rearrangement links TRBV7-6 to TRBJ2-7; D might be TRBD1 or TRBD2, each matching 5 bases. Looked up from germline, CDR1 is SGHVS and CDR2 is FNYEAQ. The CDR3 loop spans 13 amino acids. V lost 5 bases and J lost 4, with 12 bases in between. The full variable domain, in which reference TRBV7-6 and TRBJ2-7 provide the parts outside the CDR3, is GAGVSQSPRYKVTKRGQDVALRCDPISGHVSLYWYRQALGQGPEFLTYFNYEAQQDKSGLPNDRFSAERPEGSISTLTIQRTEQRDSAMYRCASSARDPYEQYFGPGTRLTVT.

This clonotype was counted a few times. The rearrangement links TRBV28 to TRBJ2-7, with 7 nucleotides matching TRBD1. The CDR3 runs 14 residues. The V gene end was trimmed by 7 bases and the J gene end by 2 bases; junction bases not matched to a gene: 8. In germline, CDR1 is MDHEN, CDR2 SYDVKM. CDR3 amino acids: CASIRQGLPYEQYF. CDR3 coding DNA: TGTGCCAGCATTAGACAGGGTTTACCCTACGAGCAGTACTTC.

This clonotype was recorded at least ten times. The J gene is TRBJ2-5, the V gene TRBV7-2; D is undetermined. The V and J ends lost 2 bases and 4 bases respectively, with 8 bases between them. Germline loops: CDR1 SGHTA, CDR2 FQGNSA. The CDR3 is made up of 13 amino acids. CDR3 sequence reads: CASSLFPGETQYF. CDR3 DNA sequence: TGTGCCAGCAGCTTATTTCCGGGAGAGACCCAGTACTTC.

This clonotype came up many times. The rearrangement joins TRBV6-2 or TRBV6-3 to TRBJ1-5; D remains ambiguous. Trimming left V 7 bases short and J 4 bases short, with 14 bases between. CDR1 is MNHEY and CDR2 is SVGEGT in the germline V gene. The CDR3 has 14 amino acids. CDR3 region: CASKEDSGNQPQHF. In nucleotides, the CDR3 is TGTGCCAGCAAAGAGGATTCGGGTAATCAGCCCCAGCATTTT.

This clonotype was picked up many times. The CDR3 nucleotides read TGTGCCTGGAATCGGCGGGAGGGAACCGGGGAGCTGTTTTTT. It yields the protein CAWNRREGTGELFF. The V and J genes are TRBV30 and TRBJ2-2; 9 bases fit TRBD2. V trimming: 4 bases; J trimming: 5 bases; junction bases outside the gene matches: 5. Per germline, CDR1 GTSNPN and CDR2 SVGIG (reference sequence). This CDR3 has 14 amino acids.

This clonotype was picked up a small number of times. The chain is built from TRBV2 and TRBJ2-3; 8 nucleotides align to TRBD2. This CDR3 comprises 15 residues. Losses at the gene ends were 7 bases for V and 0 bases for J; bases not matched to a gene: 6. CDR1 is SNHLY and CDR2 is FYNNEI in the germline V gene. The DNA of the CDR3 is TGTGCCAGCACCCCGACTAGCGTAAGCACAGATACGCAGTATTTT. This sequence encodes CASTPTSVSTDTQYF.

This clonotype was counted at least ten times. The rearrangement uses TRBV5-5 and TRBJ2-7; a weak D match, TRBD1 (6 bases). The germline gives CDR1 SGHKS, CDR2 YYEKEE (reference sequence). CDR3 length: 14 residues. Trimming removed 2 bases from V and 2 bases from J, with 11 bases in between. The CDR3 is CASSFGQLTYEQYV. CDR3 DNA: TGTGCCAGCAGCTTCGGACAGTTAACCTACGAGCAGTACGTC.

There are many counts of this clonotype. This chain joins TRBV6-6 and TRBJ2-1; D is uncertain. The V end lost 2 bases, the J end lost 4 bases, and 6 bases lay between the germline ends. The CDR3 is 13 amino acids. The V gene's germline CDR1 is MNHNY and CDR2 SVGAGI (reference sequence). CDR3 DNA sequence: TGTGCCAGCAGTTACGGCAGATACAATGAGCAGTTCTTC. Protein sequence: CASSYGRYNEQFF.

This clonotype appeared many times. The chain couples TRBV30 to TRBJ2-7; D is possibly TRBD1 or TRBD2 (5 bases each). The V gene's germline CDR1 is GTSNPN and CDR2 SVGIG (reference sequence). The ends were cut back, 4 bases at V and 9 bases at J, with 16 bases in the middle. The CDR3 extends over 12 amino acids. In nucleotides, the CDR3 is TGTGCCTGGACTACCGGGACCAGCGGGCAGTACTTC. Its protein product is CAWTTGTSGQYF.

V is TRBV10-1 and J is TRBJ1-2; D is uncertain. The length of the CDR3 is 13 residues. Germline V gene data show CDR1 as WNHNN and CDR2 as SYGVQD (reference sequence). Trimming cost V 5 bases and J 6 bases, with 13 bases left between them. The CDR3 region has the DNA TGCGCCAGCAGTAAAACAAGCGTTGATGGCTACACCTTC. Encoded protein: CASSKTSVDGYTF.

The CDR3 DNA reads TGCAGTGCGGATACCCCCTGGGCTAGCGGGAGGATCTCCTACGAGCAGTACTTC. Protein sequence: CSADTPWASGRISYEQYF. V gene TRBV20-1 combines with J gene TRBJ2-7; 11 positions agree with TRBD2. CDR3 size: 18 residues. The germline V gene encodes CDR1 DFQATT and CDR2 SNEGSKA (reference sequence). J was trimmed by 0 bases and V by 6 bases; bases with no gene match: 16.

This clonotype showed up many times. In DNA, the CDR3 is TGTGCCAGCAGCTTATCAGGGGGCAAGAGCGAAAAACTGTTTTTT. It codes for CASSLSGGKSEKLFF. This sequence joins TRBV7-3 and TRBJ1-4, with 8 bases fitting TRBD1. Trimming took 2 bases from V and 8 from J; bases not matched to a gene: 7. Germline V gene lookup returns CDR1 SGHTA and CDR2 FQGTGA. This CDR3 has 15 amino acids.

This clonotype was observed many times. CDR3 sequence reads: CASSSKDGHRFTDTQYF. Here the CDR3 DNA reads TGCGCCAGCAGCTCTAAAGACGGCCACCGGTTCACAGATACGCAGTATTTT. The rearrangement links TRBV5-1 to TRBJ2-3; no clear D gene. Trimming took 3 bases from V and 2 from J, leaving 19 bases between them. CDR1 SGHRS and CDR2 YFSETQ come from the germline V gene. The CDR3 loop spans 17 amino acids.

This clonotype was seen many times. CDR3 coding DNA: TGTGCCAGCAGCGTCCAAGGGGCACAAGAGACCCAGTACTTC. This codes for CASSVQGAQETQYF. The chain employs TRBV9 and TRBJ2-5, with D possibly matching TRBD1 (5 bases). Germline loops: CDR1 SGDLS, CDR2 YYNGEE. This CDR3 contains 14 residues. Trimming took off 2 bases at V and 2 bases at J, with 10 bases between the two ends.

The table lists this clonotype with many counts. The J gene is TRBJ2-7, the V gene TRBV10-3; TRBD2 agrees at 12 bases. J was trimmed by 7 bases and V by 3 bases; bases with no gene match: 4. The CDR3 contains 14 residues. Germline-derived CDR1 and CDR2 are ENHRY and SYGVKD. The CDR3 nucleotides are TGTGCCATCAGTGATGGACTAGCGGGATTTGAGCAGTACGTC. Amino acid sequence: CAISDGLAGFEQYV.

There are many counts of this clonotype. V gene TRBV6-5 combines with J gene TRBJ1-2; D uncertain. V was trimmed by 7 bases and J by 2 bases, leaving 5 bases between them. CDR1 and CDR2 (germline): MNHEY, SVGAGI. The CDR3 is 11 amino acids. In DNA form, the CDR3 reads TGTGCCAGCACAGGAAACTATGGCTACACCTTC. Residues: CASTGNYGYTF.

The V gene is TRBV11-3, the J gene TRBJ2-1; 13 nucleotides match TRBD2. The CDR3 sequence is 15 residues long. Trimming removed 5 bases from V and 7 bases from J; junction bases left unmatched: 5. Germline assignment: CDR1 SGHNT and CDR2 YENEEA. The CDR3 region is CASSHPTSGRNEQFF. The DNA for the CDR3 is TGTGCCAGCAGCCACCCGACTAGCGGGAGGAATGAGCAGTTCTTC.

This clonotype occurred many times. The rearrangement links TRBV4-2 to TRBJ2-7, with 8 bases identical to TRBD2. The junction had 11 bases not matched to a gene; V was cut back by 0 bases and J by 7 bases. This CDR3 is built from 16 residues. Germline assignment: CDR1 LGHNA and CDR2 YNFKEQ. The CDR3 nucleotides read TGTGCCAGCAGCCAAGATCGGTCGGGAGGGCCGGGAGAGCAGTACTTC. It yields the protein CASSQDRSGGPGEQYF.

Ten or more counts support this clonotype. The chain has TRBV5-4 and TRBJ2-3; D assignment may be TRBD1 or TRBD2 (6 bases each). The CDR3 is 14 residues long. Deletions cut 3 bases from V and 5 bases from J, with 13 bases between. Germline values: CDR1 SGHNT, CDR2 YYREEE (reference sequence). As DNA, the CDR3 is TGTGCCAGCAGCTCACCGGAGGGGGTAGATACGCAGTATTTT. It codes for CASSSPEGVDTQYF. Together with reference TRBV5-4 and TRBJ2-3, the CDR3 gives the full variable domain: ETGVTQSPTHLIKTRGQQVTLRCSSQSGHNTVSWYQQALGQGPQFIFQYYREEENGRGNFPPRFSGLQFPNYSSELNVNALELDDSALYLCASSSPEGVDTQYFGPGTRLTVL.

This clonotype was detected many times. The chain joins TRBV4-2 to TRBJ1-5; 7 nucleotides align to TRBD1. This CDR3 is 14 amino acids long. Losses at the gene ends were 5 bases for V and 2 bases for J; bases not matched to a gene: 3. Germline V gene data show CDR1 as LGHNA and CDR2 as YNFKEQ. CDR3 residues: CASSSDRGNQPQHF. Written as DNA, the CDR3 is TGTGCCAGCAGCTCCGACAGGGGCAATCAGCCCCAGCATTTT.

This clonotype came up many times. The chain combines TRBV27 with TRBJ2-7; the match to TRBD2 covers 14 bases. Trimming removed 5 bases from V and 11 bases from J; junction bases left unmatched: 5. The V gene's germline CDR1 is MNHEY and CDR2 SMNVEV (reference sequence). The CDR3 covers 13 residues. CDR3 amino acids: CASSRLAGGTEYF. CDR3 DNA: TGTGCCAGCAGTCGACTAGCGGGAGGGACGGAGTACTTC.

This clonotype showed up many times. This rearrangement joins TRBV12-3 or TRBV12-4 to TRBJ2-2, with a tentative D call TRBD1 (6 bases). V was pared by 5 bases and J by 3 bases, with 7 bases between. The CDR3 has 13 amino acids. CDR3 bases: TGTGCCAGCAGTAGGACAGACACCGGGGAGCTGTTTTTT. Translating gives CASSRTDTGELFF.

This clonotype was counted many times. The CDR3 DNA reads TGTGCCAGCAGCACCAGTCCGGTCAGTAAGGTGCAGTACTTC. This translates into CASSTSPVSKVQYF. V usage is TRBV7-2 and J usage is TRBJ2-7; D is undetermined. Germline CDR1 SGHTA, CDR2 FQGNSA. The V end lost 5 bases, the J end lost 9 bases, and 20 bases lay between the germline ends. The CDR3 loop spans 14 amino acids.

This clonotype has a count of ten or more. The V and J genes are TRBV28 and TRBJ2-7, with D possibly matching TRBD1 (5 bases). The CDR3 runs 15 residues. In germline, CDR1 is MDHEN, CDR2 SYDVKM. Deletions cut 6 bases from V and 7 bases from J, with 22 bases between. CDR3 protein: CASSLAGIYVGEQYF. CDR3 bases: TGTGCCAGCAGCTTAGCAGGGATATACGTTGGGGAGCAGTACTTC.

The sample holds many counts of this clonotype. This chain links TRBV6-2 or TRBV6-3 with TRBJ2-1; D is perhaps TRBD1 (6 bases). This CDR3 is 13 amino acids long. Germline V gives CDR1 MNHEY, CDR2 SVGEGT. The germline V and J ends were trimmed by 6 bases and 8 bases, with 14 bases remaining between them. Here the CDR3 reads CASSVDRQYEQFF. CDR3 bases: TGTGCCAGCAGCGTTGACAGGCAATATGAGCAGTTCTTC.

This clonotype was observed at least ten times. V usage is TRBV5-1 and J usage is TRBJ2-1; the match to TRBD2 covers 7 bases. The CDR3 is 17 amino acids. V trimming: 3 bases; J trimming: 0 bases; junction bases outside the gene matches: 9. The germline CDR1 and CDR2 sequences are SGHRS and YFSETQ. The chain's CDR3 is CASSSSSGSSSYNEQFF. The DNA of the CDR3 is TGCGCCAGCAGCTCGAGTAGCGGGTCTAGCTCCTACAATGAGCAGTTCTTC. Using reference TRBV5-1 and TRBJ2-1 for the parts outside the CDR3, the full variable domain is KAGVTQTPRYLIKTRGQQVTLSCSPISGHRSVSWYQQTPGQGLQFLFEYFSETQRNKGNFPGRFSGRQFSNSRSEMNVSTLELGDSALYLCASSSSSGSSSYNEQFFGPGTRLTVL.

This clonotype occurred many times. The rearrangement links TRBV24-1 to TRBJ1-1; tentatively, D is TRBD1 (6 bases). The V and J ends lost 8 bases and 3 bases respectively, with 18 bases between them. Germline loops: CDR1 KGHDR, CDR2 SFDVKD. The CDR3 is made up of 15 amino acids. The DNA of the CDR3 is TGTGCCACCACCACTGGACAGCTTGGGGACACTGAAGCTTTCTTT. Protein product: CATTTGQLGDTEAFF.